Listed below are T cell receptor beta chains from one sample, sequenced in a study of blood T cell repertoires in COVID-19. The assay was immunoSEQ multiplex PCR, and TCRdb's table has in-frame clones only and misses some. The sample records about 58,000 clones, approximately 91% being singletons. Sequencing used peripheral blood. The origin of the receptors is a woman aged 70 to 79 with active COVID-19. Both conserved end residues are part of each CDR3. A D gene is named only where the DNA matches it firmly. Rows may omit the clone size; those that give it use once, few, many or a size class.

v_gene: TRBV3-1/TRBV3-2
len: 14
j_gene: TRBJ2-5
d_gene: -
abundance: -
CDR3aa: CASSQEGFWETQYF
CDR3nt: TGTGCCAGCAGCCAAGAGGGCTTCTGGGAGACCCAGTACTTC

v_gene: TRBV7-3
len: 17
j_gene: TRBJ2-3
d_gene: TRBD2
abundance: -
CDR3aa: CASSPLAGRALGDTQYF
CDR3nt: TGTGCCAGCAGCCCCCTCGCAGGGAGGGCCTTAGGGGATACGCAGTATTTT

v_gene: TRBV28
len: 14
j_gene: TRBJ2-7
d_gene: TRBD1
abundance: -
CDR3aa: CASSSRDRAYEQYF
CDR3nt: TGTGCCAGCAGTTCCCGGGACAGGGCCTACGAGCAGTACTTC

v_gene: TRBV7-8
len: 14
j_gene: TRBJ2-5
d_gene: -
abundance: -
CDR3aa: CASSRPQGSETQYF
CDR3nt: TGTGCCAGCAGCAGACCACAGGGATCAGAGACCCAGTACTTC

v_gene: TRBV5-1
len: 16
j_gene: TRBJ1-1
d_gene: TRBD1
abundance: -
CDR3aa: CASSSSLGGLITEAFF
CDR3nt: TGCGCCAGCAGCTCCAGTCTAGGGGGCCTGATCACTGAAGCTTTCTTT

v_gene: TRBV6-5
len: 15
j_gene: TRBJ1-1
d_gene: -
abundance: -
CDR3aa: CASSRSSLMNTEAFF
CDR3nt: TGTGCCAGCAGTCGCAGTAGCCTAATGAACACTGAAGCTTTCTTT

v_gene: TRBV6-5
len: 14
j_gene: TRBJ1-5
d_gene: -
abundance: -
CDR3aa: CASLPSDRNQPQHF
CDR3nt: TGTGCCAGCCTTCCGTCGGACAGAAATCAGCCCCAGCATTTT

v_gene: TRBV10-3
len: 15
j_gene: TRBJ1-1
d_gene: TRBD1
abundance: -
CDR3aa: CAISAADRLGTEAFF
CDR3nt: TGTGCCATCAGTGCCGCGGACAGGTTAGGAACTGAAGCTTTCTTT

v_gene: TRBV19
len: 17
j_gene: TRBJ1-2
d_gene: TRBD1
abundance: -
CDR3aa: CASSMNVEGQGNYGYTF
CDR3nt: TGTGCCAGTAGTATGAACGTCGAGGGACAGGGTAACTATGGCTACACCTTC

v_gene: TRBV9
len: 13
j_gene: TRBJ2-2
d_gene: TRBD1
abundance: -
CDR3aa: CASSPRTGGELFF
CDR3nt: TGTGCCAGCAGCCCCCGGACAGGGGGAGAGCTGTTTTTT

v_gene: TRBV27
len: 14
j_gene: TRBJ2-7
d_gene: TRBD1
abundance: -
CDR3aa: CASSRQGNSYEQYF
CDR3nt: TGTGCCAGCAGCCGACAGGGGAATTCCTACGAGCAGTACTTC

v_gene: TRBV6-1
len: 13
j_gene: TRBJ1-2
d_gene: -
abundance: few
CDR3aa: CASSEGLGYGYTF
CDR3nt: TGTGCCAGCAGTGAGGGACTCGGGTATGGCTACACCTTC